The present entry profiles one T cell receptor beta chain with its context. No antigen is known for it. Qualities for individual bases were not recorded, and no much larger clone is one base off. CDR1 and CDR2, looked up from the germline V gene, are SGHVS and FQNEAQ. Cut back by 5 bases and 0 bases, the V and J ends lie 5 bases apart. The CDR3 sequence holds 14 residues, the cysteine and phenylalanine included. The only DNA kept is the CDR3, 42 bases in frame from the first base. This specimen comes from a study of T cell responses to AZD1222 COVID-19 vaccine (dated by TCRdb to the early 2020s). Context from the whole study: A total of 233 trial participants underwent TCR sequencing, of whom 200 to 220 received two doses of AZD1222 and about 25 received two doses of the MenACWY control vaccine. Trial participants were enrolled into age subgroups of 18-55, 56-69 and 70-plus years, which contained about 150, 28 and 57 TCR-sequenced participants, respectively.

The CDR3 regions of human TCRbeta chains were analyzed by immunosequencing. The study's own analysis went as follows. Repertoire TCRs were matched against a reference library of SARS-CoV-2-specific TCRs generated with the MIRA antigen-specificity platform. Breadth meant the fraction of unique TCRs that were SARS-CoV-2-associated, whereas depth meant the fraction of total T cells that were SARS-CoV-2-associated. Using the MIRA data, every spike-specific TCR was mapped to the spike region that the TCR reacted to and assigned to either a CD4 or a CD8 class. Log10-transformed breadth and depth values were compared by one-way ANOVA with Sidak's multiple comparisons tests. In TCRdb, the immuneACCESS table is reduced to in-frame sequences with V and J assigned. These tables do not hold every clone; where another copy was compared, an unresolved V gene accounts for under half, and the others remain unexplained. V and J calls and clone size are those listed in that table; D and trimming were worked out from the DNA. The sample table lists 140,000 to 150,000 clones, roughly nine tenths of them with a count of one. The top ten hold 7% to 9% of the sample.

The study at large found these results: Epitopes outside the regions mutated in the B.1.351 and B.1.1.7 variants were reportedly recognized by nearly half of the unique spike-specific TCRs. CD4 TCRs associated with the vaccine covered the entire spike protein, and the dominant responses were in regions 160-218 and 743-854. Most participants were white British and females outnumbered males, and the authors suggested that clonal diversity may have been underestimated. Because no samples from the day 14 peak response were available, repertoires could be characterized only after the peak T cell response. Conclusions about previously exposed vaccinees were limited because only 6 or 7 AZD1222 recipients were SARS-CoV-2 seropositive at baseline. The 56-69-year group was small, and its depth increase did not reach significance, likely because of low power. A significant rise in spike-specific TCR breadth and depth was observed after two AZD1222 doses relative to day 0 and relative to MenACWY recipients.

This specimen's time point label, per the study, means: about 28 days (+/-7) after the second vaccine dose. This specimen's treatment or condition label, interpreted: meningococcal conjugate vaccine given as trial control. Vaccinee samples were obtained from the UK trials COV001 and COV002, which included a single-blind randomized controlled phase 2/3 trial of AZD1222 (ChAdOx1 nCoV-19) in healthy adults. Trial participant PBMC samples were collected at day 0 and day 28 after the second dose for TCRbeta chain sequencing. The sequences come from peripheral blood, collected 28 days after the second dose of the MenACWY control vaccine. The sequence joins TRBV7-8 to TRBJ2-6, with the D gene not clear enough to name. This TCR was sampled from an adult who received the MenACWY meningococcal vaccine as a control. The nucleotides read TGTGCCAGCAGCGCCCGCTCTGGGGCCAACGTCCTGACTTTC. Protein translation: CASSARSGANVLTF.